This T cell receptor beta chain derives from a study of cytomegalovirus exposure and HLA in healthy donors. Germline CDR1 and CDR2: SNHLY and FYNNEI. This CDR3 spans 14 amino acids. Deletions cut 2 bases from V and 1 base from J, with 8 bases between. PCR primers comprised 60 Vbeta and 13 Jbeta primers. Authors' analysis steps: Around 83 million unique TCR beta chains, 9 million to 12 million shared, were counted in a later analysis. The data were produced by immunoSEQ multiplex PCR, yet TCRdb's version contains in-frame clones alone and is incomplete. V, J and clone size are taken as reported in that table, and D and trimming were inferred from the DNA itself. The sample shows around 140,000 clones, around 72% of them seen only once.

Source material: PBMCs. The origin of this receptor is a woman aged 18-29 years in good health and CMV-seronegative. The chain combines TRBV2 with TRBJ1-1, with D hard to call. The CDR3, as DNA: TGTGCCAGCAGTGAACTTACACCGAACACTGAAGCTTTCTTT. Encoded protein: CASSELTPNTEAFF.